This record covers a single T cell receptor beta chain. Its antigen remains unidentified. CDR1 SGDLS and CDR2 YYNGEE come from the germline V gene. The CDR3 spans 20 residues. The V end was cut by 1 base, the J end by 3 bases, with 29 bases between. These data belong to a study of cytomegalovirus exposure and HLA in healthy donors. Turning to the study itself: As released early, the data held 70 million to 95 million unique TCRs from HLA-typed donors.

PCR involved 60 Vbeta and 13 Jbeta primers. As handled by the study authors: Counted up in a later analysis, unique TCR beta chains came to some 80 million, with around 9.9 million shared. Profiled with immunoSEQ multiplex PCR; TCRdb holds only in-frame clones, not every one. That table gives V, J and clone size, and the DNA gave D and trimming. Of over 70,000 clones listed, around four fifths are singletons. The study's findings and limits: Researchers catalogued some 160 TCR beta chains as cytomegalovirus-associated. Analyses of presence and absence presupposed an approximately uniform sequencing depth across donors.

This clonotype was sampled from a man aged 50 to 59 in good health and CMV-seropositive. Sequenced material: PBMCs. V gene TRBV9 combines with J gene TRBJ2-7; D may be TRBD2 (7 bases). The chain's CDR3 is CASSVNGGGVPPGGLYEQYF. The CDR3 DNA follows: TGTGCCAGCAGCGTAAATGGGGGGGGAGTTCCCCCTGGGGGGCTCTACGAGCAGTACTTC. The entire variable domain, with the rest obtained from reference TRBV9 and TRBJ2-7, is as follows: DSGVTQTPKHLITATGQRVTLRCSPRSGDLSVYWYQQSLDQGLQFLIQYYNGEERAKGNILERFSAQQFPDLHSELNLSSLELGDSALYFCASSVNGGGVPPGGLYEQYFGPGTRLTVT.